This T cell receptor beta chain was sequenced for a study of OX40 agonist ivuxolimab in advanced cancers. V lost 0 bases to trimming and J lost 0 bases, with 6 bases between them. The CDR3 contains 15 residues. Germline CDR1 is SGHTS and CDR2 is YDEGEE. Assay used: immunoSEQ multiplex PCR; TCRdb lists only in-frame clones, some missing. The sample includes 35,000 to 40,000 clones, approximately 84% of them seen just once. The sample in question was CD4+ or CD8+ T cells sorted from blood, obtained in a trial of the OX40 agonist ivuxolimab. The rearrangement links TRBV5-8 to TRBJ1-4; D not resolved. The TCR was taken from an adult with an advanced solid tumor such as melanoma, head and neck, liver or kidney cancer. CDR3 in DNA: TGTGCCAGCAGCTTGGGGGCTTCAACTAATGAAAAACTGTTTTTT. It encodes CASSLGASTNEKLFF.